This section outlines one TCR beta chain sequence together with its context. The V gene's germline CDR1 is SGHNT and CDR2 YYREEE (reference sequence). The CDR3 has 12 residues. Trimming at V came to 10 bases and at J to 5 bases, leaving 6 bases not matched to a gene. The protocol was immunoSEQ multiplex PCR, while the TCRdb copy is restricted to in-frame clones and leaves out a portion. The data hold roughly 70,000 clones, with over 85% observed a single time. The data stem from a study of technical replicates of blood from a few donors. The source material was T cells isolated from PBMCs. The origin of this receptor is a human donor in good health. This sequence joins TRBV5-4 and TRBJ2-1; 7 bases match TRBD2. CDR3 DNA sequence: TGTGCCTTGACTAGCTATCACAATGAGCAGTTCTTC. Residues: CALTSYHNEQFF.